A selection of T cell receptor beta chains follows, all from one sample in a study of tumor T cells in aggressive B-cell lymphoma. Profiling relied on immunoSEQ multiplex PCR, and the TCRdb table lists in-frame clones only, not all of them. The repertoire holds about 11,000 clones, with 80% to 95% as singletons. Sequencing was carried out using tumor tissue. Every receptor here comes from an adult with diffuse large B cell lymphoma. CDR3s include the opening cysteine and the closing phenylalanine or tryptophan. The order of the fields is V gene, clone size, D gene, J gene, CDR3 DNA, CDR3 protein. The D gene is left open where the match is weak. Some rows mark clone size as missing; the rest say once, few, many or name a class of expanded clone.

V gene: TRBV6-1; clone size: .; D gene: TRBD1; J gene: TRBJ2-7; CDR3 DNA: TGTGCCAGCAGTGGACGGGCACGGGACAGCTTTTACGAGCAGTACTTC; CDR3 protein: CASSGRARDSFYEQYF
V gene: TRBV18; clone size: .; D gene: TRBD2; J gene: TRBJ2-3; CDR3 DNA: TGTGCCAGCTCACCACTAGCGGGGAGCACAGATACGCAGTATTTT; CDR3 protein: CASSPLAGSTDTQYF
V gene: TRBV12-5; clone size: .; D gene: TRBD2; J gene: TRBJ2-7; CDR3 DNA: TGTGCTAGTGGTTTCGCGACTAGCGGGAACTCCTACGAGCAGTACTTC; CDR3 protein: CASGFATSGNSYEQYF
V gene: TRBV9; clone size: few; D gene: .; J gene: TRBJ2-6; CDR3 DNA: TGTGCCAGCAGCACCGGGGTGTCCGGGGCCAACGTCCTGACTTTC; CDR3 protein: CASSTGVSGANVLTF
V gene: TRBV5-1; clone size: .; D gene: .; J gene: TRBJ2-7; CDR3 DNA: TGCGCCAGCAGCTTGGACGGGGCCTACGAGCAGTACTTC; CDR3 protein: CASSLDGAYEQYF
V gene: TRBV5-1; clone size: .; D gene: TRBD2; J gene: TRBJ2-1; CDR3 DNA: TGCGCCAGCAGCTTGGAGGTAGCGGGACTCAATGAGCAGTTCTTC; CDR3 protein: CASSLEVAGLNEQFF
V gene: TRBV7-3; clone size: .; D gene: TRBD1; J gene: TRBJ2-3; CDR3 DNA: TGTGCCAGCAGCCCCGAGCGCAGGGGGCTAACAGATACGCAGTATTTT; CDR3 protein: CASSPERRGLTDTQYF
V gene: TRBV5-4; clone size: .; D gene: TRBD1; J gene: TRBJ1-1; CDR3 DNA: TGTGCCAGCAGCTCCAAGACAGGGACTGAAGCTTTCTTT; CDR3 protein: CASSSKTGTEAFF
V gene: TRBV30; clone size: once; D gene: .; J gene: TRBJ2-1; CDR3 DNA: TGTGCCTGGAGTGTACGGGATGAGCAGTTCTTC; CDR3 protein: CAWSVRDEQFF
V gene: TRBV2; clone size: .; D gene: .; J gene: TRBJ1-5; CDR3 DNA: TGTGCCAGCACCCTATGGAGAAATCAGCCCCAGCATTTT; CDR3 protein: CASTLWRNQPQHF
V gene: TRBV7-6; clone size: .; D gene: .; J gene: TRBJ2-5; CDR3 DNA: TGTGCCAGCAGCTTGCTGCGGGGTGTGAGTGAGACCCAGTACTTC; CDR3 protein: CASSLLRGVSETQYF
V gene: TRBV15; clone size: .; D gene: .; J gene: TRBJ1-1; CDR3 DNA: TGTGCCACCAGCAGAGGGGTTGGGGTAACGGGAATGAACACTGAAGCTTTCTTT; CDR3 protein: CATSRGVGVTGMNTEAFF
V gene: TRBV6-5; clone size: .; D gene: .; J gene: TRBJ2-5; CDR3 DNA: TGTGCCAGCAGTTACGGGGGGGAGACCCAGTACTTC; CDR3 protein: CASSYGGETQYF
V gene: TRBV9; clone size: .; D gene: TRBD1; J gene: TRBJ2-7; CDR3 DNA: TGTGCCAGCAGCCTGGGACAGGGGGATGGCGAGCAGTACTTC; CDR3 protein: CASSLGQGDGEQYF
V gene: TRBV25-1; clone size: .; D gene: .; J gene: TRBJ1-4; CDR3 DNA: TGTGCCAGCAGTGTCCCGGGGAGGGATGAAAAACTGTTTTTT; CDR3 protein: CASSVPGRDEKLFF
V gene: TRBV11-2; clone size: .; D gene: .; J gene: TRBJ2-6; CDR3 DNA: TGTGCCAGCAGCCCGCGAGCCATTCTATTCTCTGGGGCCAACGTCCTGACTTTC; CDR3 protein: CASSPRAILFSGANVLTF
V gene: TRBV30; clone size: .; D gene: .; J gene: TRBJ1-2; CDR3 DNA: TGTGCCTGGAGTCGGCGGATAGCTAACTATGGCTACACCTTC; CDR3 protein: CAWSRRIANYGYTF
V gene: TRBV5-6; clone size: once; D gene: TRBD2; J gene: TRBJ2-5; CDR3 DNA: TGTGCCAGCAGCTTGGGACTAGCGGGACAAGAGACCCAGTACTTC; CDR3 protein: CASSLGLAGQETQYF
V gene: TRBV7-9; clone size: once; D gene: .; J gene: TRBJ1-5; CDR3 DNA: TGTGCCAGCAGCCAAACAGGGACTCAGCCCCAGCATTTT; CDR3 protein: CASSQTGTQPQHF
V gene: TRBV5-1; clone size: .; D gene: TRBD1; J gene: TRBJ1-5; CDR3 DNA: TGCGCCAGCAGCCCGGAGGGGACAGGCCTAGAACAGCCCCAGCATTTT; CDR3 protein: CASSPEGTGLEQPQHF
V gene: TRBV10-3; clone size: .; D gene: TRBD1; J gene: TRBJ2-7; CDR3 DNA: TGTGCCATCAGTGAGTCCGGGACAGGGGCCTACGAGCAGTACTTC; CDR3 protein: CAISESGTGAYEQYF
V gene: TRBV7-9; clone size: .; D gene: .; J gene: TRBJ2-7; CDR3 DNA: TGTGCCAGCAGCCCGGGTTGGGCAGGGTTCGTCTACGAGCAGTACTTC; CDR3 protein: CASSPGWAGFVYEQYF
V gene: TRBV4-1; clone size: .; D gene: TRBD2; J gene: TRBJ2-7; CDR3 DNA: TGCGCCAGCAGCCAAGCTGGACTAGCGTCCTACGAGCAGTACTTC; CDR3 protein: CASSQAGLASYEQYF
V gene: TRBV27; clone size: .; D gene: TRBD2; J gene: TRBJ2-7; CDR3 DNA: TGTGCCAGCAGTTTTCCCCCTCCGCTAGCGGGGGAATTCTACGAGCAGTACTTC; CDR3 protein: CASSFPPPLAGEFYEQYF
V gene: TRBV4-2; clone size: .; D gene: TRBD2; J gene: TRBJ2-7; CDR3 DNA: TGTGCCAGCAGCCAAGTACTGCTAGCGGGTCCCTACGAGCAGTACTTC; CDR3 protein: CASSQVLLAGPYEQYF
V gene: TRBV19; clone size: .; D gene: .; J gene: TRBJ2-2; CDR3 DNA: TGTGCCAGTAGTATGAACGCAGCGAACACCGGGGAGCTGTTTTTT; CDR3 protein: CASSMNAANTGELFF
V gene: TRBV29-1; clone size: once; D gene: .; J gene: TRBJ2-7; CDR3 DNA: TGCAGCGTTCAAACCGGGATGGTCGGCGAGCAGTACTTC; CDR3 protein: CSVQTGMVGEQYF
V gene: TRBV7-6; clone size: once; D gene: TRBD1; J gene: TRBJ2-2; CDR3 DNA: TGTGCCAGCAGCCTGGACAGGTACACCGGGGAGCTGTTTTTT; CDR3 protein: CASSLDRYTGELFF
V gene: TRBV7-2; clone size: once; D gene: TRBD2; J gene: TRBJ2-1; CDR3 DNA: TGTGCCAGCAGCCGCCTGATAGCGGGAGGCCGGGGCAATGAGCAGTTCTTC; CDR3 protein: CASSRLIAGGRGNEQFF
V gene: TRBV15; clone size: .; D gene: .; J gene: TRBJ1-1; CDR3 DNA: TGTGCCACCAGCAAGAATCAGGGTTGGCCTGAAGCTTTCTTT; CDR3 protein: CATSKNQGWPEAFF
V gene: TRBV5-1; clone size: few; D gene: .; J gene: TRBJ1-5; CDR3 DNA: TGCGCCAGCAGCTTGGAGACAGGAGGACAGCCCCAGCATTTT; CDR3 protein: CASSLETGGQPQHF
V gene: TRBV10-3; clone size: .; D gene: .; J gene: TRBJ1-5; CDR3 DNA: TGTGCCATCAGTGAGTCGGGGGGGAATCAGCCCCAGCATTTT; CDR3 protein: CAISESGGNQPQHF
V gene: TRBV9; clone size: .; D gene: .; J gene: TRBJ2-2; CDR3 DNA: TGTGCCAGTACAGGTGGGGGCCGCGGCACCGGGGAGCTGTTTTTT; CDR3 protein: CASTGGGRGTGELFF
V gene: TRBV7-3; clone size: .; D gene: .; J gene: TRBJ2-5; CDR3 DNA: TGTGCCAGCAGCCCGAGGGCGCGGGAGACCCAGTACTTC; CDR3 protein: CASSPRARETQYF
V gene: TRBV6-5; clone size: .; D gene: .; J gene: TRBJ1-1; CDR3 DNA: TGTGCCAGCAGTTACTCCCCAGATTCGAACACTGAAGCTTTCTTT; CDR3 protein: CASSYSPDSNTEAFF
V gene: TRBV30; clone size: .; D gene: TRBD1; J gene: TRBJ2-5; CDR3 DNA: TGTGCCTGGAGTCGGACAGGGGTAAGGGAGACCCAGTACTTC; CDR3 protein: CAWSRTGVRETQYF
V gene: TRBV6-5; clone size: .; D gene: TRBD2; J gene: TRBJ2-1; CDR3 DNA: TGTGCCAGCAGCCGTACTAGCGGGACAATCAATGAGCAGTTCTTC; CDR3 protein: CASSRTSGTINEQFF
V gene: TRBV5-6; clone size: .; D gene: TRBD2; J gene: TRBJ2-1; CDR3 DNA: TGTGCCAGCAGCTTGGGGGCGGGGGGCCACTACAATGAGCAGTTCTTC; CDR3 protein: CASSLGAGGHYNEQFF
V gene: TRBV7-9; clone size: .; D gene: TRBD1; J gene: TRBJ2-1; CDR3 DNA: TGTGCCAGCAGCTTACAGGACAGGGCCTACAATGAGCAGTTCTTC; CDR3 protein: CASSLQDRAYNEQFF
V gene: TRBV5-5; clone size: .; D gene: .; J gene: TRBJ2-7; CDR3 DNA: TGTGCCAGCCACGGAAAGACTAGTACCTACGAGCAGTACTTC; CDR3 protein: CASHGKTSTYEQYF
V gene: TRBV4-2; clone size: .; D gene: TRBD2; J gene: TRBJ2-7; CDR3 DNA: TGTGCCAGCAGCCGGAAACTTATTGGGACTAGTGGGAGGGCAATAACCTACGAGCAGTACTTC; CDR3 protein: CASSRKLIGTSGRAITYEQYF
V gene: TRBV7-3; clone size: .; D gene: TRBD2; J gene: TRBJ2-3; CDR3 DNA: TGTGCCAGCAGCCCGGGGTGGACTAGCCTGGATACGCAGTATTTT; CDR3 protein: CASSPGWTSLDTQYF
V gene: TRBV29-1; clone size: .; D gene: .; J gene: TRBJ2-5; CDR3 DNA: TGCAGCGTGTTGAGGGAGACCCAGTACTTC; CDR3 protein: CSVLRETQYF